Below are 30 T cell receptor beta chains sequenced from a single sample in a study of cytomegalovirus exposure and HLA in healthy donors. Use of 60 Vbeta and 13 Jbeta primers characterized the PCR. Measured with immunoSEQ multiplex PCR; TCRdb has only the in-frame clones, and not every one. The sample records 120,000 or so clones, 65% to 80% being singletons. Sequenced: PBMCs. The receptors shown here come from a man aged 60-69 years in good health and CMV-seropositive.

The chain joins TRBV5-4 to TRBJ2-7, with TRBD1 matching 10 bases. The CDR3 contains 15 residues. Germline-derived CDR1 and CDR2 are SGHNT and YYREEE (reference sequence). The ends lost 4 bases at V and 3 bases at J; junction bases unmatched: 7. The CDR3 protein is CASSNRDRGLYEQYF. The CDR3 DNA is TGTGCCAGCAGCAACCGGGACAGGGGTCTCTACGAGCAGTACTTC.

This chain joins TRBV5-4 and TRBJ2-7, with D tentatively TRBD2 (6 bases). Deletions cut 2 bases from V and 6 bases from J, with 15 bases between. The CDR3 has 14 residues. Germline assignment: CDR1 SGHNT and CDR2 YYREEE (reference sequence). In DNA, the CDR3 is TGTGCCAGCAGCTTTTTGAGGGAGGCGAGCGAGCAGTACTTC. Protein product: CASSFLREASEQYF.

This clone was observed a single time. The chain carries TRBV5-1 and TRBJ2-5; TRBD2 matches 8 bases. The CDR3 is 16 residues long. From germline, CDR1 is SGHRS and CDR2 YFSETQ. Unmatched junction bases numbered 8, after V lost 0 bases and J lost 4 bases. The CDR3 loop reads CASSLEVRLAGETQYF. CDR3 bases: TGCGCCAGCAGCTTGGAAGTTCGGCTAGCGGGAGAGACCCAGTACTTC.

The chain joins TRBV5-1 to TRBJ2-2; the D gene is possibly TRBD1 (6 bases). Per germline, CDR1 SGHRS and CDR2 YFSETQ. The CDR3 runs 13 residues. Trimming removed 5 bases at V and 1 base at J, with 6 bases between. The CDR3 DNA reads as TGCGCCAGCAGGGGACAGAACACCGGGGAGCTGTTTTTT. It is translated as CASRGQNTGELFF.

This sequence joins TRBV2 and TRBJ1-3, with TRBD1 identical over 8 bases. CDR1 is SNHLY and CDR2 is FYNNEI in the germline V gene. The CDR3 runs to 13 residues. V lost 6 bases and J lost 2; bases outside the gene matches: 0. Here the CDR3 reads CASRQGAGNTIYF. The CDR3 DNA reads TGTGCCAGCAGACAGGGGGCTGGAAACACCATATATTTT.

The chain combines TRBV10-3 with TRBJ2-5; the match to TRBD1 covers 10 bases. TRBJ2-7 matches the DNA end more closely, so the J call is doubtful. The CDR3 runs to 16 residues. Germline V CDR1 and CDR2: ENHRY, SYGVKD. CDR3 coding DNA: TGTGCCATCAGTGGAATGCTGACAGGGGGCGTAAACGAGCAGTACTTC. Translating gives CAISGMLTGGVNEQYF.

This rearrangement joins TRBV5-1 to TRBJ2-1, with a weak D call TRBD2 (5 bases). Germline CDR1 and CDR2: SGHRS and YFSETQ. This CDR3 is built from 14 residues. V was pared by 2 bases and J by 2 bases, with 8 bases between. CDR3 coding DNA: TGCGCCAGCAGCTTCGGACTGGCCTACAATGAGCAGTTCTTC. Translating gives CASSFGLAYNEQFF.

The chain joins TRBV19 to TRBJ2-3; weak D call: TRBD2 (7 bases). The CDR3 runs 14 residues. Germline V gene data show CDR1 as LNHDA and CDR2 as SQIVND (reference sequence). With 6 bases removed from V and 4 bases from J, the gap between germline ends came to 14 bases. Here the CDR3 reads CASRPRGGSDTQYF. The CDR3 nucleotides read TGTGCCAGTAGGCCTAGGGGGGGCTCAGATACGCAGTATTTT.

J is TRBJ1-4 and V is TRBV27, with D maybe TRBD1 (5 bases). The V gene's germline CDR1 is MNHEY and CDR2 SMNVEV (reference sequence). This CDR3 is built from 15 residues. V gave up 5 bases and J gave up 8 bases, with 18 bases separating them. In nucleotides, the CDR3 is TGTGCCAGCAGTCTACAAGGGAGGGGTAAGGAAAAACTGTTTTTT. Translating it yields CASSLQGRGKEKLFF.

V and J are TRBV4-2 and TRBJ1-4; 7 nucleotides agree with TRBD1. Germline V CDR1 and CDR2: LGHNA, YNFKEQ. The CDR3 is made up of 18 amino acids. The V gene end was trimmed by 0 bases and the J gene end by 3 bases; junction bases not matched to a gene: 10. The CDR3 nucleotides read TGTGCCAGCAGCCAAGATTTGAGAGGGGGCGCATCTAATGAAAAACTGTTTTTT. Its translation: CASSQDLRGGASNEKLFF.

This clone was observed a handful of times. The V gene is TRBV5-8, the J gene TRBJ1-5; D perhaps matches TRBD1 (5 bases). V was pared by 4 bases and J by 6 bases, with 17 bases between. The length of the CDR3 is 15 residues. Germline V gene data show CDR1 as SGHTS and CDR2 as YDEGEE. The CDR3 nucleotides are TGTGCCAGCAGCATCGGCGCAGGGCGGCGTCAGCCCCAGCATTTT. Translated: CASSIGAGRRQPQHF.

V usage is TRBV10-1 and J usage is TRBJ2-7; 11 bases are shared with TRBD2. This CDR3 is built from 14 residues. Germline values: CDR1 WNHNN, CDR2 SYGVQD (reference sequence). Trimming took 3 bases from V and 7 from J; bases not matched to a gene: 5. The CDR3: CASSDSGGAEEQYF. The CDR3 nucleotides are TGCGCCAGCAGTGATAGCGGGGGGGCTGAAGAGCAGTACTTC.

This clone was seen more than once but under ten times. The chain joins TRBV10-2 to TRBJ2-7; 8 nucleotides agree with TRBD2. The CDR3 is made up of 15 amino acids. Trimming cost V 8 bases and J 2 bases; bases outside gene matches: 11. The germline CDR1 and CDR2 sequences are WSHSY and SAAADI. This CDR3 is CASSEGAGGTYEQYF. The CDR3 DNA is TGCGCCAGCTCCGAAGGGGCGGGAGGCACCTACGAGCAGTACTTC.

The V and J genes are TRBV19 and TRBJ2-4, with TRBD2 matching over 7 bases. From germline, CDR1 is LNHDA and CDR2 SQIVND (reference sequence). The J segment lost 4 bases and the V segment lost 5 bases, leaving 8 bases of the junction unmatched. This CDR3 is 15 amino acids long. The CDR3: CASSSPSSGKNIQYF. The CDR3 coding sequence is TGTGCCAGTAGTTCCCCATCTAGCGGTAAAAACATTCAGTACTTC.

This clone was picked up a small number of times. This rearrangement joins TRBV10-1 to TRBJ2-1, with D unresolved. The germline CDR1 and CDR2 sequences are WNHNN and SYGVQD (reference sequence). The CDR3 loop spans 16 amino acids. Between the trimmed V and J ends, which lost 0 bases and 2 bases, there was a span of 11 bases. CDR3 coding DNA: TGCGCCAGCAGTGAGTCGAGAGGTCCGACCTACAATGAGCAGTTCTTC. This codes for CASSESRGPTYNEQFF.

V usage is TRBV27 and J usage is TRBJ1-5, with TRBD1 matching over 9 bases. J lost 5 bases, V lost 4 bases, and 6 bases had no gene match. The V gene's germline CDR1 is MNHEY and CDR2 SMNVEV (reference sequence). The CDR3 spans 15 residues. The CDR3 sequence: CASSSGTGRYQPQHF. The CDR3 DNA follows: TGTGCCAGCAGTTCCGGGACAGGGAGATATCAGCCCCAGCATTTT.

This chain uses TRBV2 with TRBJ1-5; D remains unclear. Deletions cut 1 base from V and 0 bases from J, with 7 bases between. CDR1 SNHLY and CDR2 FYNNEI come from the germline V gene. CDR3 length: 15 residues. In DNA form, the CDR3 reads TGTGCCAGCAGTGAAGGGACTTATAGCAATCAGCCCCAGCATTTT. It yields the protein CASSEGTYSNQPQHF.

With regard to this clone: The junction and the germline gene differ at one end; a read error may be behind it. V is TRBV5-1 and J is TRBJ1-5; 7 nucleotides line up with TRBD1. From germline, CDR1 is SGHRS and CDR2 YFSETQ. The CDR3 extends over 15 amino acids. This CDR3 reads CANSRSTGDGQPQHF. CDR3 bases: TGCGCCAACAGCCGAAGCACAGGGGACGGTCAGCCCCAGCATTTT.

This chain's CDR3 is CATSRDPSQKTQYF. The CDR3 DNA reads TGTGCCACCAGCAGAGATCCTAGTCAGAAGACCCAGTACTTC. The V call is TRBV15, the J call TRBJ2-5; the D is unclear. Trimming cost V 0 bases and J 6 bases, with 11 bases left between them. CDR3 length equals 14 residues. Germline V gene data show CDR1 as LNHNV and CDR2 as YYDKDF (reference sequence).

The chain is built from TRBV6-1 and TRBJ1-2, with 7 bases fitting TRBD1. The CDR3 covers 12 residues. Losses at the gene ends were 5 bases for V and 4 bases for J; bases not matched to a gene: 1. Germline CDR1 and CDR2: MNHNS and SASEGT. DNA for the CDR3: TGTGCCAGCAGTACAGGGGCCTATGGCTACACCTTC. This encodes CASSTGAYGYTF.

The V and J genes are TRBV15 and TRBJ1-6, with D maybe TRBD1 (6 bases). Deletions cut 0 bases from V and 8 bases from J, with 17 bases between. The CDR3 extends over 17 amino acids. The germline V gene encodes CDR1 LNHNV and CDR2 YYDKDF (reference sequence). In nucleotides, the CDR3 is TGTGCCACCAGCAGAGATCCGCAGGGGCGACCTCATTCACCCCTCCACTTT. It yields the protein CATSRDPQGRPHSPLHF. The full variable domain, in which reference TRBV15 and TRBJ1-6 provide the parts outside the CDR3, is DAMVIQNPRYQVTQFGKPVTLSCSQTLNHNVMYWYQQKSSQAPKLLFHYYDKDFNNEADTPDNFQSRRPNTSFCFLDIRSPGLGDTAMYLCATSRDPQGRPHSPLHFGNGTRLTVT.

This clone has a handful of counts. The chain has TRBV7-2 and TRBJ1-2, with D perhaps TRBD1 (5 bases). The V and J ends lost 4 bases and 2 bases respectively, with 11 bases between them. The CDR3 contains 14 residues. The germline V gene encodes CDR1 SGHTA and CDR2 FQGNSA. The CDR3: CASSSPQGNYGYTF. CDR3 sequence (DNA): TGTGCCAGCAGCTCGCCCCAGGGAAACTATGGCTACACCTTC.

The chain's CDR3 is CASHDRAREKLFF. The CDR3 nucleotides read TGTGCCAGCCATGACAGGGCTCGAGAAAAACTGTTTTTT. The chain recombines TRBV27 with TRBJ1-4; 7 positions agree with TRBD1. This CDR3 comprises 13 residues. Germline V gene sequence: CDR1 MNHEY, CDR2 SMNVEV (reference sequence). With 8 bases clipped from V and 8 bases from J, the junction kept 8 bases outside the gene matches.

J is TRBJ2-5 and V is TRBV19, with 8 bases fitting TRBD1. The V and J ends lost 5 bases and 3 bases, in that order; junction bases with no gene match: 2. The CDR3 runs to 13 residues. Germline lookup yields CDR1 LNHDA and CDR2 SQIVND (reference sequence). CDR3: CASSQDREETQYF. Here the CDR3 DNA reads TGTGCCAGTAGTCAGGACAGGGAAGAGACCCAGTACTTC.

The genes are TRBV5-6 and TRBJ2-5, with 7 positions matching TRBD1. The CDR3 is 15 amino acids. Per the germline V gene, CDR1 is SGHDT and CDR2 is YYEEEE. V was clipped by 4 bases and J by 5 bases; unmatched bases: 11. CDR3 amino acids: CASSPETGFGETQYF. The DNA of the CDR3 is TGTGCCAGCAGCCCGGAGACAGGGTTTGGGGAGACCCAGTACTTC.

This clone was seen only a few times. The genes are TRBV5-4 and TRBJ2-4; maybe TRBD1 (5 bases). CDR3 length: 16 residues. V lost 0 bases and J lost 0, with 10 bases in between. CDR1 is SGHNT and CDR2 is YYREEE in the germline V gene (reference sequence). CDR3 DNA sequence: TGTGCCAGCAGCTTGGGGGGCCAGGTAGCCAAAAACATTCAGTACTTC. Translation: CASSLGGQVAKNIQYF.

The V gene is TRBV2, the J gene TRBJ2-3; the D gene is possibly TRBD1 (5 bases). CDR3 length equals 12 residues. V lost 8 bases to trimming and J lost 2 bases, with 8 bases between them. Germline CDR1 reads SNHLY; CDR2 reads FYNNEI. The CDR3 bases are TGTGCCAGCGGGGCAGTCACAGATACGCAGTATTTT. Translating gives CASGAVTDTQYF.

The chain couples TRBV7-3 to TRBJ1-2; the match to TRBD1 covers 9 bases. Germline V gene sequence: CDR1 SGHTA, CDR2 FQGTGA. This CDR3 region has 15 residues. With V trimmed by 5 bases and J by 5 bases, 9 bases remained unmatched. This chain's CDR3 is CASSLSGTGIYGYTF. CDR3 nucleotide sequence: TGTGCCAGCAGCCTTTCCGGGACAGGGATTTATGGCTACACCTTC. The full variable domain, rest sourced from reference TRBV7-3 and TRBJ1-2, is GAGVSQTPSNKVTEKGKYVELRCDPISGHTALYWYRQSLGQGPEFLIYFQGTGAADDSGLPNDRFFAVRPEGSVSTLKIQRTERGDSAVYLCASSLSGTGIYGYTFGSGTRLTVV.

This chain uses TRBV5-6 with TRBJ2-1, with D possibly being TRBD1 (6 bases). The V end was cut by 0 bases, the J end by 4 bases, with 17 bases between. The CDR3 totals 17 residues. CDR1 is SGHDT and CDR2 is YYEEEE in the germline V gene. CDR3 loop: CASSLDYRVWVYNEQFF. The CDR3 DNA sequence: TGTGCCAGCAGCTTGGACTACAGGGTTTGGGTTTACAATGAGCAGTTCTTC.

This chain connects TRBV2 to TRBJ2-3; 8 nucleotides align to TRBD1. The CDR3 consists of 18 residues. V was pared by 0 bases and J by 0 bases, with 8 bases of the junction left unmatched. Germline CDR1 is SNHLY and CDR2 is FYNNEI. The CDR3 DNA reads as TGTGCCAGCAGTGAAGCCTCGGTGGACAGGGCTAGCACAGATACGCAGTATTTT. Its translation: CASSEASVDRASTDTQYF.